This T cell receptor (beta chain) was retrieved from a study of blood T cell repertoires in COVID-19. At the level of the study: The United States, Italy and Spain supplied acute and convalescent COVID-19 samples.

Trimming took 3 bases from V and 0 from J; bases not matched to a gene: 14. Germline loops: CDR1 DFQATT, CDR2 SNEGSKA (reference sequence). The CDR3 contains 20 residues. Per the study methods: Researchers report that nucleated cell counts were estimated from reference gene primer amplification. Method: immunoSEQ multiplex PCR; TCRdb's copy keeps in-frame clones and lacks some. The DNA gave D and trimming, while V, J and clone size come from that table. The table has fewer than 150,000 clones, 84% seen once; the top ten hold about 9.3%. The sequence was collected from an elderly woman in a cohort sampled during active or convalescent COVID-19. The gene calls are TRBV20-1 and TRBJ2-1; 13 nucleotides align to TRBD2. Sequencing was done on a sample of peripheral blood. The CDR3 sequence is CSASDPTGTSGASSYNEQFF. In DNA, the CDR3 is TGCAGTGCTAGTGATCCCACCGGGACTAGCGGGGCGAGCTCCTACAATGAGCAGTTCTTC.